Listed below are T cell receptor beta chains from one sample, sequenced in a study of blood T cell repertoires in COVID-19. TCRdb's copy holds only in-frame clones and misses some; the assay was immunoSEQ multiplex PCR. This table has about 190,000 clones, around nine tenths appearing once. The source material was peripheral blood. These receptors were taken from a man between 65 and 85 years old with active or convalescent COVID-19. The CDR3 runs from the conserved cysteine through the conserved F or W. The D gene is left open where the match is weak. Size values are once, few and many counts, or a class for expanded clones, and some rows have none.

>.|TRBJ1-2|TRBD1|TRBV6-2/TRBV6-3
TGTGCCAGCAGTTACGGGACAGGAGCTACTAACTATGGCTACACCTTC
CASSYGTGATNYGYTF
>.|TRBJ1-1|.|TRBV18
TGTGCCAGCTCACCACCGGGCCAGACCGCGAACACTGAAGCTTTCTTT
CASSPPGQTANTEAFF
>.|TRBJ1-2|.|TRBV24-1
TGTGCCACCAGTGATGGGGGGGGACTTTTTGGCTACACCTTC
CATSDGGGLFGYTF
>.|TRBJ2-7|.|TRBV28
TGTGCCAGCAGTTTCTCGCGGGCCGGCTACGAGCAGTACTTC
CASSFSRAGYEQYF
>.|TRBJ1-1|TRBD1|TRBV18
TGTGCCAGCTCACAAGGACAGGGAATCACTGAAGCTTTCTTT
CASSQGQGITEAFF
>.|TRBJ2-7|TRBD1|TRBV18
TGTGCCAGCTCACCAGGGACAGGCTCGGAGCAGTACTTC
CASSPGTGSEQYF
>.|TRBJ2-2|TRBD1|TRBV5-1
TGCGCCAGCAGGCGGGGACAGGGGCCGAGTACCGGGGAGCTGTTTTTT
CASRRGQGPSTGELFF
>.|TRBJ2-3|.|TRBV5-8
TGTGCCAGCAGCTTGAGATTACAGGCCACAGATACGCAGTATTTT
CASSLRLQATDTQYF
>.|TRBJ2-3|.|TRBV28
TGTGCCAGCAGTTCCGCGCGGGGTCGGGGGGATACGCAGTATTTT
CASSSARGRGDTQYF
>.|TRBJ2-6|TRBD1|TRBV15
TGTGCCACCAGCGGCCGAGGGGGCCTTGGGGCCAACGTCCTGACTTTC
CATSGRGGLGANVLTF
>.|TRBJ1-2|.|TRBV11-2
TGTGCCAGCAGCTTTTTGGGGGCGGCCTATGGCTACACCTTC
CASSFLGAAYGYTF
>once|TRBJ1-1|.|TRBV6-2/TRBV6-3
TGTGCCAGCAGTTACTCGAGGGGGACTGAAGCTTTCTTT
CASSYSRGTEAFF
>.|TRBJ1-2|.|TRBV28
TGTGCCAGCAGTTTATGGTCGCCGGTAGATTATGGCTACACCTTC
CASSLWSPVDYGYTF
>.|TRBJ2-1|.|TRBV2
TGTGCCAGCAGACCAACACCCGAGGCATCAAATGAGCAGTTCTTC
CASRPTPEASNEQFF